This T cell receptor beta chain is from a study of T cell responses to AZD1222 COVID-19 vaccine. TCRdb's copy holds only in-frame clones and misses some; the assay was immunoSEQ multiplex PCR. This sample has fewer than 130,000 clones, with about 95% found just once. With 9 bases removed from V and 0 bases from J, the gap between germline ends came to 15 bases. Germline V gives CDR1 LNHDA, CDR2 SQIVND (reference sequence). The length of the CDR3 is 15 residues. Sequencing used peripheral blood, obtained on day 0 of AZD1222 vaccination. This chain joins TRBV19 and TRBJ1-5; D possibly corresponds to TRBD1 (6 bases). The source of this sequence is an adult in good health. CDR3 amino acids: CARDQGTYSNQPQHF. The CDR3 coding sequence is TGTGCCAGGGATCAGGGGACGTATAGCAATCAGCCCCAGCATTTT.